This T cell receptor beta chain originates from a study of shared clonotypes between healthy human individuals. V lost 3 bases and J lost 3, with 4 bases in between. The CDR3 contains 12 residues. CDR1 is SGHNT and CDR2 is YENEEA in the germline V gene. On this clone: The antigen is not known. The same CDR3 arises from other DNA sequences in this sample as well.

Generated by immunoSEQ multiplex PCR, the TCRdb table keeps only in-frame clones and is missing some. The sample records 2,500,000 or so clones, roughly 93% being singletons. General observations from the study: Naive subsets usually exceeded memory subsets in estimated richness.

This receptor was taken from a man aged 18-30 years in good health. Some clones in this sample may be carry-over from other donors' samples. The chain has TRBV11-3 and TRBJ2-3; D ambiguous. Sequencing was performed on naive CD4+ T cells from PBMCs. Described subset: CD45RA+ positively selected. In DNA form, the CDR3 reads TGTGCCAGCAGCTTGGGGACAGATACGCAGTATTTT. Residues: CASSLGTDTQYF.